This T cell receptor (beta chain) was found in a study of cytomegalovirus exposure and HLA in healthy donors. Germline loops: CDR1 MDHEN, CDR2 SYDVKM. This CDR3 is built from 16 residues. The V end was cut by 3 bases, the J end by 1 base, with 14 bases between. This clone has just one count. PCR primers comprised 60 Vbeta and 13 Jbeta primers. Repertoires were generated with immunoSEQ multiplex PCR, while TCRdb's copy carries only in-frame clones and drops some. The repertoire consists of around 190,000 clones, with 78% occurring once and the leading ten covering roughly an eighth. The chain is built from TRBV28 and TRBJ2-3, with a weak D call TRBD2 (6 bases). The sequence derives from a woman aged 25 to 39 in good health and CMV-seropositive. Specimen: PBMCs. DNA for the CDR3: TGTGCCAGCAGTTTGAGTAGCTGGGGGGGCACAGATACGCAGTATTTT. It is translated as CASSLSSWGGTDTQYF.